Each of the 27 T cell receptor beta chains below was sequenced from the same sample in a study of a mutant IDH1 vaccine in newly diagnosed glioma. Antigen specificity for these receptors is unknown. The assay was immunoSEQ multiplex PCR, and TCRdb's table has in-frame clones only and misses some. The sample lists under 150,000 clones; under 90% were seen once. The time point denotes: week 11, during vaccination. Every vaccination contained 300 ug of the mutant IDH1 20-mer peptide and was paired with topical imiquimod. The sample here was PBMCs, taken from a glioma patient whose treatment included an IDH1 peptide vaccine. Receptors were obtained from a woman aged 45-60 years with glioma.

CDR3 sequence reads: CASSFRYEQYF. In nucleotides, the CDR3 is TGTGCCAGCAGCTTTAGGTACGAGCAGTACTTC. The rearrangement joins TRBV5-6 to TRBJ2-7; no reliable D call. CDR1 SGHDT and CDR2 YYEEEE come from the germline V gene. Trimming took off 2 bases at V and 4 bases at J, with 4 bases between the two ends. This CDR3 has 11 amino acids. Variable domain in full (rest from reference TRBV5-6 and TRBJ2-7): DAGVTQSPTHLIKTRGQQVTLRCSPKSGHDTVSWYQQALGQGPQFIFQYYEEEERQRGNFPDRFSGHQFPNYSSELNVNALLLGDSALYLCASSFRYEQYFGPGTRLTVT.

J is TRBJ2-2 and V is TRBV10-2; D is ambiguous. V lost 6 bases, J lost 0 bases, and 11 bases lay in between. Germline V gene lookup returns CDR1 WSHSY and CDR2 SAAADI. The CDR3 totals 15 residues. CDR3 in DNA: TGCGCCAGCAGGAGGCAGGCGTCGAACACCGGGGAGCTGTTTTTT. This gives the protein CASRRQASNTGELFF.

This clone was found once. CDR3 sequence reads: CASSREVSGANVLTF. The CDR3 nucleotides read TGCGCCAGCAGCCGAGAGGTCTCTGGGGCCAACGTCCTGACTTTC. This rearrangement joins TRBV5-1 to TRBJ2-6; D call uncertain. The CDR3 is 15 amino acids. V was clipped by 4 bases and J by 0 bases, with 8 bases between them. The germline V gene encodes CDR1 SGHRS and CDR2 YFSETQ.

The V call is TRBV10-3, the J call TRBJ2-7; D may match TRBD1 or TRBD2 (5 bases each). CDR3 length: 15 amino acids. Per germline, CDR1 ENHRY and CDR2 SYGVKD. CDR3 bases: TGTGCGTCCCAGACGCAGCGAGGGGACTCCTACGAGCAGTACTTC. As protein: CASQTQRGDSYEQYF.

There are a few counts of this clone. The CDR3 sequence: CASSQLGSMNTEAFF. The CDR3 nucleotides read TGCGCCAGCAGCCAGCTAGGTTCGATGAACACTGAAGCTTTCTTT. This sequence joins TRBV4-1 and TRBJ1-1; no reliable D call. Trimming cost V 3 bases and J 0 bases, with 11 bases left between them. The CDR3 is made up of 15 amino acids. From germline, CDR1 is MGHRA and CDR2 YSYEKL.

This sequence joins TRBV27 and TRBJ2-7; no firm D call. The CDR3 sequence is 13 residues long. Germline-derived CDR1 and CDR2 are MNHEY and SMNVEV (reference sequence). With 0 bases removed from V and 2 bases from J, the gap between germline ends came to 5 bases. The CDR3 loop reads CASSLSPTYEQYF. The CDR3 DNA is TGTGCCAGCAGTTTATCACCCACCTACGAGCAGTACTTC.

The chain recombines TRBV30 with TRBJ2-1, with D tentatively TRBD2 (6 bases). The CDR3 runs 15 residues. Germline V gene sequence: CDR1 GTSNPN, CDR2 SVGIG (reference sequence). V lost 0 bases to trimming and J lost 6 bases, with 15 bases between them. CDR3 sequence: CAWSVRRGIGNEQFF. CDR3 DNA sequence: TGTGCCTGGAGTGTAAGGCGCGGGATAGGCAATGAGCAGTTCTTC.

The table lists this clone with a few counts. This chain joins TRBV14 and TRBJ2-5; 8 bases map to TRBD1. Germline V gives CDR1 SGHDN, CDR2 FVKESK. CDR3 length: 15 residues. The J segment lost 4 bases and the V segment lost 3 bases, leaving 7 bases of the junction unmatched. This chain's CDR3 is CASSHLQGAGETQYF. CDR3 DNA sequence: TGTGCCAGCAGCCATCTTCAGGGGGCAGGAGAGACCCAGTACTTC.

The rearrangement links TRBV5-1 to TRBJ2-1; 7 positions match TRBD1. Germline V gives CDR1 SGHRS, CDR2 YFSETQ. The CDR3 has 14 amino acids. With 6 bases clipped from V and 3 bases from J, the junction kept 6 bases outside the gene matches. The CDR3 nucleotides are TGCGCCAGCATCGGGACAGCTAACTACAATGAGCAGTTCTTC. The encoded protein is CASIGTANYNEQFF.

A few counts support this clone. The rearrangement joins TRBV19 to TRBJ2-7, with D tentatively TRBD1 (6 bases). The CDR3 is 13 amino acids. Germline V lookup: CDR1 LNHDA, CDR2 SQIVND (reference sequence). Trimming pared 3 bases from V and 1 base from J, leaving 7 bases between. The CDR3 loop reads CASSIQGSYEQYF. In DNA form, the CDR3 reads TGTGCCAGTAGTATTCAGGGGTCCTACGAGCAGTACTTC.

The chain recombines TRBV30 with TRBJ1-3; D unclear. The germline V gene has CDR1 GTSNPN and CDR2 SVGIG (reference sequence). Trimming left V 2 bases short and J 6 bases short, with 2 bases between. The CDR3 runs to 10 residues. Here the CDR3 reads CAWSQNTIYF. The CDR3 DNA reads TGTGCCTGGAGTCAAAACACCATATATTTT.

The chain is built from TRBV5-1 and TRBJ2-7; 7 positions match TRBD2. The CDR3 extends over 15 amino acids. V was pared by 5 bases and J by 3 bases, with 11 bases of the junction left unmatched. Germline CDR1 reads SGHRS; CDR2 reads YFSETQ. The CDR3: CASRQTGTTYYEQYF. In DNA, the CDR3 is TGCGCCAGCAGACAAACCGGGACTACCTACTACGAGCAGTACTTC.

This chain uses TRBV12-5 with TRBJ2-2; perhaps TRBD2 as D (6 bases). With 6 bases removed from V and 2 bases from J, the gap between germline ends came to 16 bases. CDR3 size: 16 residues. Germline CDR1 is LGHNT and CDR2 is FRNRAP. This CDR3 is CASGTSWRGNTGELFF. The CDR3 nucleotides read TGTGCTAGTGGGACATCTTGGAGGGGCAACACCGGGGAGCTGTTTTTT.

The V gene is TRBV19, the J gene TRBJ1-6; D unresolved. V was shortened by 0 bases and J by 9 bases, with 6 bases between the two germline ends. Looked up from germline, CDR1 is LNHDA and CDR2 is SQIVND (reference sequence). CDR3 size: 13 residues. The CDR3 sequence is CASSIDTFSPLHF. The CDR3 nucleotides are TGTGCCAGTAGTATAGATACCTTTTCACCCCTCCACTTT.

This clone was picked up one time. The chain carries TRBV5-4 and TRBJ2-1; 10 bases are a match to TRBD2. This CDR3 spans 15 amino acids. CDR1 SGHNT and CDR2 YYREEE come from the germline V gene (reference sequence). The J segment lost 5 bases and the V segment lost 5 bases, leaving 7 bases of the junction unmatched. CDR3 DNA: TGTGCCAGCAGTCACCCAGGACTAGCGGACAATGAGCAGTTCTTC. It encodes CASSHPGLADNEQFF.

This chain connects TRBV7-3 to TRBJ2-1; D gene unclear. The CDR3 totals 16 residues. Germline CDR1 and CDR2: SGHTA and FQGTGA. The V end lost 1 base, the J end lost 1 base, and 11 bases lay between the germline ends. The CDR3 nucleotides read TGTGCCAGCAGCTTAATTGCAGGTTTTTCCTACAATGAGCAGTTCTTC. The encoded protein is CASSLIAGFSYNEQFF.

V usage is TRBV7-9 and J usage is TRBJ1-5; 7 positions match TRBD1. With 5 bases clipped from V and 7 bases from J, the junction kept 8 bases outside the gene matches. The CDR3 contains 14 residues. Germline V CDR1 and CDR2: SEHNR, FQNEAQ (reference sequence). DNA for the CDR3: TGTGCCAGCAGCCCGGACAGGATTGAACAGCCCCAGCATTTT. Amino acid sequence: CASSPDRIEQPQHF.

This rearrangement joins TRBV19 to TRBJ1-1; 7 bases are shared with TRBD1. Germline CDR1 is LNHDA and CDR2 is SQIVND (reference sequence). The trim removed 1 base at V and 5 bases at J, leaving 7 bases unmatched. The CDR3 contains 15 residues. CDR3 bases: TGTGCCAGTAGTATAGGACCTGACAGGGTTACTGAAGCTTTCTTT. Its protein is CASSIGPDRVTEAFF.

The rearrangement links TRBV11-2 to TRBJ2-1, with D possibly being TRBD2 (5 bases). Deletions cut 5 bases from V and 9 bases from J, with 14 bases between. The CDR3 has 13 residues. Per germline, CDR1 SGHAT and CDR2 FQNNGV. CDR3 in amino acids: CASSQSREGEQFF. The CDR3 DNA reads TGTGCCAGCAGCCAAAGCCGGGAAGGTGAGCAGTTCTTC.

This chain links TRBV6-1 with TRBJ2-1; D might be TRBD1 (6 bases). Germline V gives CDR1 MNHNS, CDR2 SASEGT. Trimming took off 4 bases at V and 4 bases at J, with 11 bases between the two ends. This CDR3 has 14 amino acids. CDR3 in amino acids: CASSGGPGYNEQFF. The CDR3 DNA is TGTGCCAGCAGTGGGGGGCCGGGTTACAATGAGCAGTTCTTC.

The sample holds one count of this clone. This sample includes further DNA sequences coding for the same CDR3. The V gene is TRBV28, the J gene TRBJ2-2; D call uncertain. Germline V lookup: CDR1 MDHEN, CDR2 SYDVKM. Trimming removed 2 bases at V and 1 base at J, with 2 bases between. The CDR3 loop spans 13 amino acids. The DNA of the CDR3 is TGTGCCAGCAGTTTAGGGAACACCGGGGAGCTGTTTTTT. Translating gives CASSLGNTGELFF.

This sequence joins TRBV7-3 and TRBJ1-6; D ambiguous. Germline values: CDR1 SGHTA, CDR2 FQGTGA. V was trimmed by 1 base and J by 8 bases, leaving 9 bases between them. This CDR3 has 14 amino acids. CDR3 protein: CASSLKGRDSPLHF. CDR3 coding DNA: TGTGCCAGCAGCTTAAAAGGTAGGGATTCACCCCTCCACTTT. The full variable domain, rest sourced from reference TRBV7-3 and TRBJ1-6, is GAGVSQTPSNKVTEKGKYVELRCDPISGHTALYWYRQSLGQGPEFLIYFQGTGAADDSGLPNDRFFAVRPEGSVSTLKIQRTERGDSAVYLCASSLKGRDSPLHFGNGTRLTVT.

V gene TRBV10-3 combines with J gene TRBJ1-4, with TRBD1 matching over 8 bases. The germline CDR1 and CDR2 sequences are ENHRY and SYGVKD. Trimming took 4 bases from V and 7 from J; bases not matched to a gene: 5. The CDR3 extends over 14 amino acids. The CDR3 region has the DNA TGTGCCATCAGTGGAGACAGGGGTTCTGAAAAACTGTTTTTT. Translated: CAISGDRGSEKLFF.

This sequence joins TRBV2 and TRBJ1-4; D is perhaps TRBD1 (6 bases). Germline V gene data show CDR1 as SNHLY and CDR2 as FYNNEI. The CDR3 is 15 amino acids. Trimming removed 4 bases from V and 4 bases from J, with 13 bases in between. CDR3 DNA sequence: TGTGCCAGCAGTGCAGGGGAGGGGGATAATGAAAAACTGTTTTTT. Translated: CASSAGEGDNEKLFF.

This clone was counted a single time. J is TRBJ2-5 and V is TRBV5-4; 8 bases map to TRBD2. Per the germline V gene, CDR1 is SGHNT and CDR2 is YYREEE (reference sequence). This CDR3 contains 15 residues. V dropped 0 bases and J dropped 5; count of bases not matched to a gene: 6. The CDR3 protein is CASSLVTGGEETQYF. The CDR3 DNA follows: TGTGCCAGCAGCTTGGTAACGGGAGGGGAGGAGACCCAGTACTTC.

The V call is TRBV28, the J call TRBJ2-7; D is ambiguous. The CDR3 runs to 12 residues. Germline CDR1 and CDR2: MDHEN and SYDVKM. V was trimmed by 10 bases and J by 1 base, leaving 11 bases between them. CDR3 sequence: CATEDGSYEQYF. The CDR3 nucleotides are TGTGCCACAGAGGACGGGTCCTACGAGCAGTACTTC.

The V gene is TRBV21-1, the J gene TRBJ1-4. TRBV21-1 is termed a pseudogene. This CDR3 is 14 amino acids long. Here the CDR3 reads CASGHGGAAEKLFF. The CDR3 coding sequence is TGTGCCAGCGGACATGGGGGGGCAGCTGAAAAACTGTTTTTT.